The source of this TCR beta chain is a study of cytomegalovirus exposure and HLA in healthy donors. Study outcomes and limitations: As a later analysis revealed, most CMV-associated TCR beta chains appeared HLA-restricted.

As for this clone: Its antigen is currently unknown.

The PCR employed 60 Vbeta primers together with 13 Jbeta primers. Sequenced by immunoSEQ multiplex PCR; TCRdb stores in-frame clones only, minus some. Altogether hundreds of thousands of clones are present, approximately 90% being singletons, with the ten largest covering less than 2.5%. The CDR3 covers 15 residues. CDR1 is SNHLY and CDR2 is FYNNEI in the germline V gene. V gave up 8 bases and J gave up 0 bases; unmatched junction bases: 7. This receptor was obtained from a woman between 18 and 29 years old in good health and CMV-seronegative. The sample comprised PBMCs. The chain carries TRBV2 and TRBJ1-3; 7 positions agree with TRBD1. The CDR3 here is CASGDRRVSGNTIYF. The CDR3 bases are TGTGCCAGCGGGGACAGAAGAGTCTCTGGAAACACCATATATTTT.